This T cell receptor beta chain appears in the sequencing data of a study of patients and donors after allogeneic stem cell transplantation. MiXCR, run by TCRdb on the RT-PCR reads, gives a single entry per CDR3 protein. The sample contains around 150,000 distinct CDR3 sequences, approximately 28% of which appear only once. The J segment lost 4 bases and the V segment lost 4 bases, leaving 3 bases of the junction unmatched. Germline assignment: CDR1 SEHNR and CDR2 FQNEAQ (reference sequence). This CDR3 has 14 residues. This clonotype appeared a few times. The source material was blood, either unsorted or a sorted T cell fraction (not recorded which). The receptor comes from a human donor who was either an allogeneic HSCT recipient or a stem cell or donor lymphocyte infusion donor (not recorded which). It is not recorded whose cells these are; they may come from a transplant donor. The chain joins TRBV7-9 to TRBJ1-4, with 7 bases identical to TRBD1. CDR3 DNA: TGTGCCAGCAGCTCTAACAGGGGTAATGAAAAACTGTTTTTT. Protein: CASSSNRGNEKLFF.